This T cell receptor beta chain comes out of a study of T cell responses to AZD1222 COVID-19 vaccine. TCRdb keeps only in-frame clones here, not all; method: immunoSEQ multiplex PCR. The sample includes under 150,000 clones, 88% seen only once; the top ten take 5% to 6%. Germline V gives CDR1 SGHTA, CDR2 FQGNSA. CDR3 length: 13 amino acids. V gave up 4 bases and J gave up 6 bases; unmatched junction bases: 3. This chain uses TRBV7-2 with TRBJ2-1, with TRBD2 matching 7 bases. Sample: peripheral blood, taken 28 days after the second AZD1222 dose. The receptor was derived from an adult who received the AZD1222 COVID-19 vaccine. CDR3 coding DNA: TGTGCCAGCAGCTCCTCGGGGGGCAATGAGCAGTTCTTC. Its translation: CASSSSGGNEQFF.